These 5 T cell receptor beta chains were all obtained from the same sample, sequenced in a study of blood T cell repertoires in COVID-19. Libraries were prepared by immunoSEQ multiplex PCR; TCRdb keeps only in-frame clonotypes and omits some of them. The sample yields 97,000 or so clones, 82% seen once. The source material was peripheral blood. These receptors all stem from an elderly man with acute or convalescent COVID-19.

This clone occurred many times. The chain uses TRBV7-8 and TRBJ2-7; D is uncertain. Trimming cost V 0 bases and J 3 bases, with 9 bases left between them. This CDR3 region has 14 residues. CDR1 is SGHVS, CDR2 FQNEAQ, per germline. The CDR3 region has the DNA TGTGCCAGCAGCTTAGCCGCACTTGGCTACGAGCAGTACTTC. Encoded protein: CASSLAALGYEQYF.

The rearrangement uses TRBV28 and TRBJ1-4, with D tentatively TRBD1 (6 bases). Germline values: CDR1 MDHEN, CDR2 SYDVKM. The V gene lost 2 bases and the J gene lost 8 bases, with 12 bases spanning the gap. The CDR3 is 14 amino acids. DNA of the CDR3: TGTGCCAGCAGTTTACAGGGGCGGTGGGAAAAACTGTTTTTT. Its protein is CASSLQGRWEKLFF.

This clone was seen a few times. The genes are TRBV3-1 (or the pseudogene TRBV3-2) and TRBJ2-3; D uncertain. This CDR3 has 15 amino acids. Trimming took 0 bases from V and 6 from J, leaving 13 bases between them. The V gene's germline CDR1 is LGHDT and CDR2 YNNKEL (reference sequence). The CDR3 region is CASSQERTPTDTQYF. In DNA, the CDR3 is TGTGCCAGCAGCCAAGAAAGAACTCCTACCGATACGCAGTATTTT.

The chain joins TRBV7-9 to TRBJ1-1; 11 bases map to TRBD1. V trimming: 5 bases; J trimming: 12 bases; junction bases outside the gene matches: 11. CDR1 is SEHNR and CDR2 is FQNEAQ in the germline V gene (reference sequence). This CDR3 is built from 14 residues. CDR3 DNA: TGTGCCAGCAGCCCCACTGGGACAGGGGGAAGGTCTTTCTTT. Its translation is CASSPTGTGGRSFF.

V usage is TRBV6-2 or TRBV6-3 and J usage is TRBJ2-5, with 9 nucleotides matching TRBD2. J was trimmed by 5 bases and V by 5 bases; bases with no gene match: 15. The CDR3 consists of 17 residues. Germline V gene sequence: CDR1 MNHEY, CDR2 SVGEGT. The CDR3 loop reads CASSEYRISGSGETQYF. For the CDR3, the DNA is TGTGCCAGCAGTGAGTATCGGATTAGCGGGAGCGGCGAGACCCAGTACTTC.